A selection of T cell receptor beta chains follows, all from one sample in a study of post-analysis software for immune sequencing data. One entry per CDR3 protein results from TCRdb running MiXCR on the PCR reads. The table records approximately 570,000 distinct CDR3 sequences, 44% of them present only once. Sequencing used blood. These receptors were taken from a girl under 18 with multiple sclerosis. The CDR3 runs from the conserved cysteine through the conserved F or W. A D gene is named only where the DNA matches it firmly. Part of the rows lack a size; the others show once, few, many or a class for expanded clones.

TGTGCCAGCAGCCCCATGCACGGGACGATCTACGAGCAGTACTTC CASSPMHGTIYEQYF TRBJ2-7 TRBV3-1 . .
TGTGCCAGCAGTTTAGCGACAGGGATTATCGCTAACTATGGCTACACCTTC CASSLATGIIANYGYTF TRBJ1-2 TRBV12-3/TRBV12-4 TRBD1 .
TGTGCCAGCAGTTCTCCGGACAGGGGTTATTATGGCTACACCTTC CASSSPDRGYYGYTF TRBJ1-2 TRBV27 TRBD1 .
TGCAGTGCTAGGGGCAGGGGGCGAGGCAAAAACATTCAGTACTTC CSARGRGRGKNIQYF TRBJ2-4 TRBV20-1 TRBD1 .
TGTGCCAGCAGCCCCGGGACAGGGATCCGCTACGAGCAGTACTTC CASSPGTGIRYEQYF TRBJ2-7 TRBV2 TRBD1 few
TGTGCCGGCAGTTACGCGAACAGGAACTACAATGAGCAGTTCTTC CAGSYANRNYNEQFF TRBJ2-1 TRBV6-5 . .
TGTGCCAGCACCCTCACCCCCGTAGCGAAGAAGGGCTACACCTTC CASTLTPVAKKGYTF TRBJ1-2 TRBV12-3/TRBV12-4 . few
TGTGCCATCAGTGATCAGGGGTTCAACACTGAAGCTTTCTTT CAISDQGFNTEAFF TRBJ1-1 TRBV10-3 . .
TGCGCCAGCAGCACCACCGGGACAGGGGCCTACGAGCAGTACTTC CASSTTGTGAYEQYF TRBJ2-7 TRBV5-1 TRBD1 few
TGTGCCAGCAGCCTCGGGACTCTCGGCTACAAGCAGTACTTC CASSLGTLGYKQYF TRBJ2-7 TRBV12-3/TRBV12-4 . once
TGCGCCAGCAGAACCGGGACTAGCGCCGTGCAGTACTTC CASRTGTSAVQYF TRBJ2-5 TRBV10-1 TRBD2 .
TGTGCCAGCAGTTTCTCCGGACAGGCAAGGGGCACTGAAGCTTTCTTT CASSFSGQARGTEAFF TRBJ1-1 TRBV27 TRBD1 .
TGTGCCAGCAGCTTCGGACAGGGGGCTTTTGGGGCCAACGTCCTGACTTTC CASSFGQGAFGANVLTF TRBJ2-6 TRBV7-9 TRBD1 few
TGTGCCAGCAGCTTGGCGGAGGGGGCGAACACTGAAGCTTTCTTT CASSLAEGANTEAFF TRBJ1-1 TRBV7-9 TRBD1 .
TGTGCCAGCAGCCTTCGGACTAGCGGGGGGGCGTCCTACAATGAGCAGTTCTTC CASSLRTSGGASYNEQFF TRBJ2-1 TRBV9 TRBD2 .
TGTGCCAGCAGCTTCCCTGGGGGTTACCAAGAGACCCAGTACTTC CASSFPGGYQETQYF TRBJ2-5 TRBV7-2 . few
TGTGCCAGCAGTCCCGACCTGGTCAACGGGTGGGGCCGACAAGATACGCAGTATTTT CASSPDLVNGWGRQDTQYF TRBJ2-3 TRBV27 . .
TGCAGCGTACCGACAGGGGGTTCTAACTATGGCTACACCTTC CSVPTGGSNYGYTF TRBJ1-2 TRBV29-1 TRBD1 few
TGTGCCTCCCACCCTGGCAGGGACCGTAATTCACCCCTCCACTTT CASHPGRDRNSPLHF TRBJ1-6 TRBV10-3 . .
TGTGCCAGCAGACTAAGGGAAACAGACATGAACACTGAAGCTTTCTTT CASRLRETDMNTEAFF TRBJ1-1 TRBV12-3/TRBV12-4 . few
TGTGCCAGCAGCCCTCGACTAGCGGGACAAGGTACGCAGTATTTT CASSPRLAGQGTQYF TRBJ2-3 TRBV11-1 TRBD2 .
TGTGCCAGCAGCTTATCGGTGGGGGACAGCGCTTTAACAGGTGGGCAGTATTTT CASSLSVGDSALTGGQYF TRBJ2-3 TRBV7-3 TRBD1 .
TGCGCCAGCAGCTTAGGCGGGGGGCGCGGCACTGAAGCTTTCTTT CASSLGGGRGTEAFF TRBJ1-1 TRBV5-1 . .
TGCGCCAGCAGCTTGGGTGCCGGAAACACCATATATTTT CASSLGAGNTIYF TRBJ1-3 TRBV5-1 . .
TGTGCCAGCAGCTTACTACGACGGGGAACTAGCGGGAGACAGTCAGTCGTGTATTTT CASSLLRRGTSGRQSVVYF TRBJ2-3 TRBV7-9 TRBD2 few
TGTGCCAGCAGTGACTCGGAAATGCCAGGGAAAAACGGCTACACCTTC CASSDSEMPGKNGYTF TRBJ1-2 TRBV6-4 . .
TGTGCCAGTTCCGTGGGGCTAGGGACCGAGCAGTTCTTC CASSVGLGTEQFF TRBJ2-1 TRBV12-3/TRBV12-4 . .
TGTGCCAGCAGCTTGGAGAGTTTTTTAGAGACCCAGTACTTC CASSLESFLETQYF TRBJ2-5 TRBV5-6 . few
TGCAGTGCCTCCGGGACTAGCGGGGGGACCCGGGATGAGCAGTACTTC CSASGTSGGTRDEQYF TRBJ2-7 TRBV20-1 TRBD2 .
TGCAGCGTTGATTCCGGGACTAGCGGGGGCACCTCCTCCTACAATGAGCAGTTCTTC CSVDSGTSGGTSSYNEQFF TRBJ2-1 TRBV29-1 TRBD2 .
TGTGCCAGCAGCTACGAATATTCCTACGAGCAGTACTTC CASSYEYSYEQYF TRBJ2-7 TRBV7-8 . few
TGTGCCAGCAGTAGGACCGAGGTCATGGGAGCTTTCTTT CASSRTEVMGAFF TRBJ1-1 TRBV6-5 . .
TGTGCCAGCAGTTTAGCGGGCAGAAGCTATGGCTACACCTTC CASSLAGRSYGYTF TRBJ1-2 TRBV12-3/TRBV12-4 . few
TGCGCCAGCAGCACAGCGGGAGGGCCTAATGAGCAGTTCTTC CASSTAGGPNEQFF TRBJ2-1 TRBV5-1 TRBD2 few
TGTGCCAGCAGTACGCTAGGCCACAATGAGCAGTTCTTC CASSTLGHNEQFF TRBJ2-1 TRBV6-5 . few
TGTGCCAGCACCCACCGAGGGGGACACGAGCAGTACTTC CASTHRGGHEQYF TRBJ2-7 TRBV12-3/TRBV12-4 . .
TGTGCCATCAGTGGGACTGACAGCAATGAGCGGTTCTTC CAISGTDSNERFF TRBJ2-1 TRBV10-3 . .
TGCAGTGCTACCAGGGGTTTCCCCTCTGGGGCCAACGTCCTGACTTTC CSATRGFPSGANVLTF TRBJ2-6 TRBV20-1 . .
TGTGCCACCAGTGCCGCGGGGACAGCGGGCACAGATACGCAGTATTTT CATSAAGTAGTDTQYF TRBJ2-3 TRBV24-1 . once